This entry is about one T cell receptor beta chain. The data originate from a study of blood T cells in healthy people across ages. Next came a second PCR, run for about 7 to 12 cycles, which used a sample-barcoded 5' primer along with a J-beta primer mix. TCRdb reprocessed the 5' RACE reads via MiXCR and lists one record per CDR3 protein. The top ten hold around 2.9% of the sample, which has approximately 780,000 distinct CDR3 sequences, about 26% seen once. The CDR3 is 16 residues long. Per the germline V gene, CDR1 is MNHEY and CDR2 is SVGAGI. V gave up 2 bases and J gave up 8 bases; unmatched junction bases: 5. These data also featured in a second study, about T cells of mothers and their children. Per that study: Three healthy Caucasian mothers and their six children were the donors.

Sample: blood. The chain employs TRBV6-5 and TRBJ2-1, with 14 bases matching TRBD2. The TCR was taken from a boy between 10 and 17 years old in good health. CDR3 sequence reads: CASSYLGTSGGHEQFF. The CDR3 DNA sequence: TGTGCCAGCAGTTACCTAGGGACTAGCGGGGGCCATGAGCAGTTCTTC.